Here is one T cell receptor (beta chain) with its context. Its matching antigen is unknown. V lost 6 bases and J lost 8, with 17 bases in between. Germline V CDR1 and CDR2: SNHLY, FYNNEI. This CDR3 comprises 15 residues. Libraries were prepared by immunoSEQ multiplex PCR; TCRdb keeps only in-frame clonotypes and omits some of them. The repertoire holds approximately 9,700 clones, with roughly four fifths as singletons. The sample comes from a study of CD4+ T cells in melanoma. General observations from the study: A reported correlation linked neoantigen-specific CD4+ T cells to CD8+, macrophage and B cell function. Neoantigen-specific CD4+ T cells in melanoma reportedly had diverse differentiation states.

V is TRBV2 and J is TRBJ1-6; TRBD1 is a possible D gene (6 bases). The TCR was taken from a human donor with melanoma. The material sequenced was cells from a culture (not recorded whether cultured in vitro). CDR3 nucleotides: TGTGCCAGCAGCAACGACAGGTCCTGGGATTCACCCCTCCACTTT. Protein sequence: CASSNDRSWDSPLHF.